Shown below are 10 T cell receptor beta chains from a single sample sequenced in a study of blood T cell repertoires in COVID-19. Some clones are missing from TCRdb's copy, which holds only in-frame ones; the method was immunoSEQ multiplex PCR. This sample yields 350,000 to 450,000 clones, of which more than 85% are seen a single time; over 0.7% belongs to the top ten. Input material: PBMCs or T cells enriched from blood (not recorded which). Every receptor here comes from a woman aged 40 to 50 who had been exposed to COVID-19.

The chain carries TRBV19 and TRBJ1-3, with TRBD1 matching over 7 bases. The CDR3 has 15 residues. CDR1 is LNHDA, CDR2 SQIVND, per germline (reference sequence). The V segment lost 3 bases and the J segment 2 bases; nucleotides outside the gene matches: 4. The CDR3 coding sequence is TGTGCCAGTAGTATCCAGCAGGGGGCTGGAAACACCATATATTTT. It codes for CASSIQQGAGNTIYF.

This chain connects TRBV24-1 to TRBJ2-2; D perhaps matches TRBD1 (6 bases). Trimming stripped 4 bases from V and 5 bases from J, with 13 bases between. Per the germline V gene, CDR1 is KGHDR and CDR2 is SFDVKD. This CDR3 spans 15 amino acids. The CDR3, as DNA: TGTGCCACCAGTGACCCAAGGACAGCTACCGGGGAGCTGTTTTTT. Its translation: CATSDPRTATGELFF.

The CDR3 nucleotides are TGTGCCAGTAGTATATCAATCAGCTACGAGCAGTACTTC. Protein sequence: CASSISISYEQYF. The chain is built from TRBV19 and TRBJ2-7; D is uncertain. The CDR3 runs 13 residues. V was clipped by 2 bases and J by 3 bases, with 8 bases between them. In germline, CDR1 is LNHDA, CDR2 SQIVND (reference sequence).

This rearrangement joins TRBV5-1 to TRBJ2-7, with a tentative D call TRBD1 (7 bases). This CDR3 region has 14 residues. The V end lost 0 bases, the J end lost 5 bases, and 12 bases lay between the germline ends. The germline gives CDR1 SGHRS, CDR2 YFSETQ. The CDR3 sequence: CASSLARGVDEQYF. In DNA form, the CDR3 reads TGCGCCAGCAGCTTGGCCAGGGGGGTAGACGAGCAGTACTTC.

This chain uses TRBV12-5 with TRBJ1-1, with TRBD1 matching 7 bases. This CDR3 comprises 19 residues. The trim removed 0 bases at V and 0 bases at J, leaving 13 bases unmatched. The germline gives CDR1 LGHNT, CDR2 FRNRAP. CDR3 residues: CASGLVQGQGYVVNTEAFF. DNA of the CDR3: TGTGCTAGTGGTTTGGTACAGGGGCAGGGGTACGTTGTGAACACTGAAGCTTTCTTT.

CDR3 coding DNA: TGTGCCAGCAGCTTAGTTAGCGGGAGCTATACGCAGTATTTT. Protein sequence: CASSLVSGSYTQYF. V usage is TRBV11-3 and J usage is TRBJ2-3; TRBD2 matches at 9 bases. The CDR3 is 14 residues long. CDR1 is SGHNT, CDR2 YENEEA, per germline. Trimming took 1 base from V and 7 from J; bases not matched to a gene: 3.

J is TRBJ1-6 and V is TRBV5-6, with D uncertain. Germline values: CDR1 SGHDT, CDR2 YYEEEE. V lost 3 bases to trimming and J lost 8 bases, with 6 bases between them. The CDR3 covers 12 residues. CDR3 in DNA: TGTGCCAGCAGCTCACGGTATTCACCCCTCCACTTT. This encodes CASSSRYSPLHF. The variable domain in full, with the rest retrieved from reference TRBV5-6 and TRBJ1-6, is DAGVTQSPTHLIKTRGQQVTLRCSPKSGHDTVSWYQQALGQGPQFIFQYYEEEERQRGNFPDRFSGHQFPNYSSELNVNALLLGDSALYLCASSSRYSPLHFGNGTRLTVT.

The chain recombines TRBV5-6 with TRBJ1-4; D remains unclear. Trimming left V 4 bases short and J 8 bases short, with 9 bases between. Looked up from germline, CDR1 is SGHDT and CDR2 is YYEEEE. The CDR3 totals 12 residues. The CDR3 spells CASSRGSEKLFF. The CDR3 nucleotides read TGTGCCAGCAGCCGAGGTTCGGAAAAACTGTTTTTT.

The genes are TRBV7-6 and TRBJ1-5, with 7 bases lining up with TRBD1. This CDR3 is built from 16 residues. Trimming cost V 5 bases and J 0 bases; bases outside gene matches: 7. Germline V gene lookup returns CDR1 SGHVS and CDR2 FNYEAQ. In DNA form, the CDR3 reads TGTGCCAGCAGCCCGGGGACAGCTGATAGCAATCAGCCCCAGCATTTT. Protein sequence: CASSPGTADSNQPQHF. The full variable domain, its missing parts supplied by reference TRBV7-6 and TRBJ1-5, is GAGVSQSPRYKVTKRGQDVALRCDPISGHVSLYWYRQALGQGPEFLTYFNYEAQQDKSGLPNDRFSAERPEGSISTLTIQRTEQRDSAMYRCASSPGTADSNQPQHFGDGTRLSIL.

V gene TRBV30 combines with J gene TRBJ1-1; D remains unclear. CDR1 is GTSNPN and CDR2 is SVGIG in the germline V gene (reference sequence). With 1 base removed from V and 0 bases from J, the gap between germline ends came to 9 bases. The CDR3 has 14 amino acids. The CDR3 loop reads CAWSGSGLNTEAFF. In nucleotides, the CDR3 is TGTGCCTGGAGTGGATCAGGTTTGAACACTGAAGCTTTCTTT.